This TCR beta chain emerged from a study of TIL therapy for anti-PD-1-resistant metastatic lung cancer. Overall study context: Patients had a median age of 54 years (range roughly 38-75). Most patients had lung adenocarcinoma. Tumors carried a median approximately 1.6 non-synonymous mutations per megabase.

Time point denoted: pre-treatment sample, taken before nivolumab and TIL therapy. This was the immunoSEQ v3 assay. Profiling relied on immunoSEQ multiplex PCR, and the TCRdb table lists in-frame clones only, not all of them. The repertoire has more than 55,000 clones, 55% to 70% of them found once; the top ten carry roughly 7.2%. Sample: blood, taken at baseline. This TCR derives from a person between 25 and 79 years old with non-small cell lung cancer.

The CDR3 reads CASSSVGLNTEAFF. CDR3 nucleotides: TGCGCCAGCAGCTCAGTGGGGCTGAACACTGAAGCTTTCTTT. The rearrangement joins TRBV5-1 to TRBJ1-1; a weak D match, TRBD1 (5 bases). Germline V gives CDR1 SGHRS, CDR2 YFSETQ. The CDR3 spans 14 residues. V lost 3 bases and J 0 bases, leaving 9 bases between the germline ends.